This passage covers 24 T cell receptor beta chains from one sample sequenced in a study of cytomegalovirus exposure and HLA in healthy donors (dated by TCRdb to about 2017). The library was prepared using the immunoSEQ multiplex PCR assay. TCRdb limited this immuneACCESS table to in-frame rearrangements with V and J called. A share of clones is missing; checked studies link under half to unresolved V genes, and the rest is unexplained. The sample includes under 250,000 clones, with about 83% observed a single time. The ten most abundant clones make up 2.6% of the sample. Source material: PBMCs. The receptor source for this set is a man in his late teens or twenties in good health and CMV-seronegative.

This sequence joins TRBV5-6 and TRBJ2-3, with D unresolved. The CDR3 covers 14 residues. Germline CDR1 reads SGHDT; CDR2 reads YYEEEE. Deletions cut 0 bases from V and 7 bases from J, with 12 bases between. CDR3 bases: TGTGCCAGCAGCTTGGCCCAGACACCGAATACGCAGTATTTT. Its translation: CASSLAQTPNTQYF.

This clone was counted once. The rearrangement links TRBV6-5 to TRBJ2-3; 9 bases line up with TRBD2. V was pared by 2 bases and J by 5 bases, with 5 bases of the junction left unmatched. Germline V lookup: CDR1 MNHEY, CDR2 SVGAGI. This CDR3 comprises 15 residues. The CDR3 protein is CASSYRLAAKDTQYF. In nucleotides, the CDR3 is TGTGCCAGCAGTTACCGACTAGCGGCTAAAGATACGCAGTATTTT.

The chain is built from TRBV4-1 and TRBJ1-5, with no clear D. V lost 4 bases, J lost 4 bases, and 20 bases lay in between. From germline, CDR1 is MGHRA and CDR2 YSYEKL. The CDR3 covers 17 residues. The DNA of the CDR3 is TGCGCCAGCAGCCCCCTCGAAGGTCGCGGGCCGAATCAGCCCCAGCATTTT. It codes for CASSPLEGRGPNQPQHF.

Written as DNA, the CDR3 is TGTGCCAGCAGCTTAAGGTCTGGGACTAGAGGCCAAGAGACCCAGTACTTC. The encoded protein is CASSLRSGTRGQETQYF. The chain employs TRBV11-3 and TRBJ2-5, with TRBD2 matching over 8 bases. The germline V gene has CDR1 SGHNT and CDR2 YENEEA. V was clipped by 2 bases and J by 1 base; unmatched bases: 9. This CDR3 has 17 residues. The variable domain in full, completed from reference TRBV11-3 and TRBJ2-5, reads EAGVVQSPRYKIIEKKQPVAFWCNPISGHNTLYWYLQNLGQGPELLIRYENEEAVDDSQLPKDRFSAERLKGVDSTLKIQPAELGDSAVYLCASSLRSGTRGQETQYFGPGTRLLVL.

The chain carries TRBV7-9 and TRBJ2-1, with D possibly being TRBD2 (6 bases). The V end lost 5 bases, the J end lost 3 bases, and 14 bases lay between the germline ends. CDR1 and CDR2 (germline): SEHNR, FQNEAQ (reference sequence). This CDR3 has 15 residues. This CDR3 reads CASSLTGDDYNEQFF. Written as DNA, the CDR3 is TGTGCCAGCAGCCTCACGGGGGACGACTACAATGAGCAGTTCTTC. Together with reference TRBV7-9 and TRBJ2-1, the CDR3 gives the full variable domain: DTGVSQNPRHKITKRGQNVTFRCDPISEHNRLYWYRQTLGQGPEFLTYFQNEAQLEKSRLLSDRFSAERPKGSFSTLEIQRTEQGDSAMYLCASSLTGDDYNEQFFGPGTRLTVL.

The chain's CDR3 is CASCPQDFYGYTF. The CDR3, as DNA: TGTGCCAGTTGCCCTCAGGATTTCTATGGCTACACCTTC. The V and J genes are TRBV19 and TRBJ1-2; D remains ambiguous. Trimming pared 8 bases from V and 4 bases from J, leaving 14 bases between. This CDR3 has 13 amino acids. CDR1 is LNHDA and CDR2 is SQIVND in the germline V gene (reference sequence).

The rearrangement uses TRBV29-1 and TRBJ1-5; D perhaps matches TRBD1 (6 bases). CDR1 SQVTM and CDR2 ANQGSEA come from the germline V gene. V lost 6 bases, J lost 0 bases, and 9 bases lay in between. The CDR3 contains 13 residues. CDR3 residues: CSVGHGSNQPQHF. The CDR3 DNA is TGCAGCGTGGGACACGGTAGCAATCAGCCCCAGCATTTT.

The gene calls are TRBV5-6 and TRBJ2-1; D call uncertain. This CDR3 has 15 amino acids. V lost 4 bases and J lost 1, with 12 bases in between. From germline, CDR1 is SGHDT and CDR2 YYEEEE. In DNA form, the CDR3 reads TGTGCCAGCAGCCCCCGGCCGAGGTCCTACAATGAGCAGTTCTTC. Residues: CASSPRPRSYNEQFF.

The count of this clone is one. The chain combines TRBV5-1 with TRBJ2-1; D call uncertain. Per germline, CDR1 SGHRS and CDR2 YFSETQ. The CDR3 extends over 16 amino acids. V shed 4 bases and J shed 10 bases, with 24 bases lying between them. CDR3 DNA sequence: TGCGCCAGCAGCCCACAAACAGCCATTGATGGATGGGAGCAGTTCTTC. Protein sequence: CASSPQTAIDGWEQFF.

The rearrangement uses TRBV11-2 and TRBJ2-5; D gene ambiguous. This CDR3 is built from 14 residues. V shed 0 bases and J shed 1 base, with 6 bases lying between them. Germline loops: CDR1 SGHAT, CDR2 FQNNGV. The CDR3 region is CASSLDVAQETQYF. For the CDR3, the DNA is TGTGCCAGCAGCTTAGATGTGGCCCAAGAGACCCAGTACTTC.

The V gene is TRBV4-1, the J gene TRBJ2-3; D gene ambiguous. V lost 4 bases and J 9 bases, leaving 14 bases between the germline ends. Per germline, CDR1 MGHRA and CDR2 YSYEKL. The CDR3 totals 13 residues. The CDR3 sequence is CASSRSRHLTQYF. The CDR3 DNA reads TGCGCCAGCAGCCGATCACGACATCTGACGCAGTATTTT.

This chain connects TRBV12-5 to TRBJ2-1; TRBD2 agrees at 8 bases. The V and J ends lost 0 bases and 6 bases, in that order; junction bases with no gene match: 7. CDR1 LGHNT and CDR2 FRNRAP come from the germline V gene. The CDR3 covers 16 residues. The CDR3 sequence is CASGLVVRAGANEQFF. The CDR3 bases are TGTGCTAGTGGTTTGGTAGTAAGAGCGGGAGCCAATGAGCAGTTCTTC.

The CDR3 reads CASSYSGVSEQFF. The CDR3 region has the DNA TGCGCCAGCAGCTACTCGGGAGTCTCGGAGCAGTTCTTC. The gene calls are TRBV4-3 and TRBJ2-1; D might be TRBD2 (6 bases). The CDR3 is made up of 13 amino acids. CDR1 and CDR2 (germline): LGHNA, YSLEER. Trimming removed 5 bases at V and 10 bases at J, with 15 bases between.

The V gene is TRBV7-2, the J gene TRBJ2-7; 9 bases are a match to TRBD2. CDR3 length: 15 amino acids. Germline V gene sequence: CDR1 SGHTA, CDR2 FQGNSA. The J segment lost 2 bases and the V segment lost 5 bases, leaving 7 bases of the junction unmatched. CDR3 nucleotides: TGTGCCAGCAGCATCGCTAGCGGGACAGCCTACGAGCAGTACTTC. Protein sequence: CASSIASGTAYEQYF.

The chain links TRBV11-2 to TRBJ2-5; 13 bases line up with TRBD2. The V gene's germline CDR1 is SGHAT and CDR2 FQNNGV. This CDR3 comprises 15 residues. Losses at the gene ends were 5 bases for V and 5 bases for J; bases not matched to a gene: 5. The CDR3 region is CASSKGTSGVETQYF. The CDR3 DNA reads TGTGCCAGCAGCAAGGGGACTAGCGGGGTGGAGACCCAGTACTTC.

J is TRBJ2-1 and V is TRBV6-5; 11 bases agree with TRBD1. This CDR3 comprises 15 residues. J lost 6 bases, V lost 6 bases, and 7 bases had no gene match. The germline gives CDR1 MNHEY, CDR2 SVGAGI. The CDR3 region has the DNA TGTGCCAGCAGCCGGTCCGGGACAGGGGGCAATGAGCAGTTCTTC. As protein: CASSRSGTGGNEQFF.

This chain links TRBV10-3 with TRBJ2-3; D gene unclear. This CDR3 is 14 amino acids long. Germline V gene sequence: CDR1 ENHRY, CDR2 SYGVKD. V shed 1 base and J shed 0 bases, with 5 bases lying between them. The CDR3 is CAISEYESTDTQYF. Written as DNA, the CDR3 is TGTGCCATCAGTGAGTATGAGAGCACAGATACGCAGTATTTT.

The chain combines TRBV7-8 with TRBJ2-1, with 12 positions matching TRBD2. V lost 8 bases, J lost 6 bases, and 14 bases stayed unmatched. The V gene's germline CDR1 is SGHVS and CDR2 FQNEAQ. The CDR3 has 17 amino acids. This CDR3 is CASLPILWGLAGNEQFF. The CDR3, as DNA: TGTGCCAGCTTGCCTATATTGTGGGGACTAGCGGGCAATGAGCAGTTCTTC.

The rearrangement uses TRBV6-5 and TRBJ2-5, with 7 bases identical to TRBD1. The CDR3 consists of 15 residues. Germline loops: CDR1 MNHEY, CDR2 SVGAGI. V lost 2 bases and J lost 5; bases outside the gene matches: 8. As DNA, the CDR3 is TGTGCCAGCAGTTACGAGGGGGCCGATGGGGAGACCCAGTACTTC. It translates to CASSYEGADGETQYF.

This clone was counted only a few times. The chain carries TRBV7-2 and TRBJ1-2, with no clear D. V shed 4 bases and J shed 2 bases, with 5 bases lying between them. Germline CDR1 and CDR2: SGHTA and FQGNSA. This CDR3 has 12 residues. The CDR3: CASSYRNYGYTF. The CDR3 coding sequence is TGTGCCAGCAGCTACAGAAACTATGGCTACACCTTC.

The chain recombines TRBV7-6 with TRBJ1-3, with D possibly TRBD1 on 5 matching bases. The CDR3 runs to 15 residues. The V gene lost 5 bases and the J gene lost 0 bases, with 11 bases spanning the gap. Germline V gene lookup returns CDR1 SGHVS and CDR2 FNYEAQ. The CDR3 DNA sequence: TGTGCCAGCAGCCCCGACGGACACTCTGGAAACACCATATATTTT. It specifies CASSPDGHSGNTIYF.

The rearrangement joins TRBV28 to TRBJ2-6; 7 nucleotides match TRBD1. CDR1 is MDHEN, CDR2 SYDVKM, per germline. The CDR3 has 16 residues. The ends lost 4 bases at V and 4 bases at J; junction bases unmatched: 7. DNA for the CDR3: TGTGCCAGCAGTTGGGACAGATTATCCGGGGCCAACGTCCTGACTTTC. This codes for CASSWDRLSGANVLTF.

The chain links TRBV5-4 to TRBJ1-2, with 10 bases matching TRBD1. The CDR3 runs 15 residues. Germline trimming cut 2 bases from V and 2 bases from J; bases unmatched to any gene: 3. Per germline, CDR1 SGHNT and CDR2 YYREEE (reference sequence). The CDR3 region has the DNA TGTGCCAGCAGCTTCCGGGACAGGGGAAACTATGGCTACACCTTC. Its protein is CASSFRDRGNYGYTF.

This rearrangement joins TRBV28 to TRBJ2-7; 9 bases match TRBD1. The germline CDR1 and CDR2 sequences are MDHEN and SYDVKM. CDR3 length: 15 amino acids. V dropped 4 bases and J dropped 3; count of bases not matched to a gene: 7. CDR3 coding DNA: TGTGCCAGCAGTTCCACCCCGGGACAGGGCTACGAGCAGTACTTC. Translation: CASSSTPGQGYEQYF.